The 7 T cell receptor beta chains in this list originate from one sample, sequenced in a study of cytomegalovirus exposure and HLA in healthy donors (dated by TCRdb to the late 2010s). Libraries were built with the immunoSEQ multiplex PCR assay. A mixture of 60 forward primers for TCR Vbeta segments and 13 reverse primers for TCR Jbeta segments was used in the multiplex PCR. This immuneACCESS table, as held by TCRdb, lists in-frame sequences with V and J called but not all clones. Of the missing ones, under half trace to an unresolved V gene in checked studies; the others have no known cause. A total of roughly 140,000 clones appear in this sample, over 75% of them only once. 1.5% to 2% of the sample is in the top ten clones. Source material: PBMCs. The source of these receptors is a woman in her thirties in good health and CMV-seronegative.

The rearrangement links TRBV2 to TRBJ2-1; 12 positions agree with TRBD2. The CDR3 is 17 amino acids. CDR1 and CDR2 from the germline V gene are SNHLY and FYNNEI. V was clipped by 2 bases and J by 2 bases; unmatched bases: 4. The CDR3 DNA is TGTGCCAGCAGTGAAAATGGACTAGCGGGGCCCTACAATGAGCAGTTCTTC. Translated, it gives CASSENGLAGPYNEQFF.

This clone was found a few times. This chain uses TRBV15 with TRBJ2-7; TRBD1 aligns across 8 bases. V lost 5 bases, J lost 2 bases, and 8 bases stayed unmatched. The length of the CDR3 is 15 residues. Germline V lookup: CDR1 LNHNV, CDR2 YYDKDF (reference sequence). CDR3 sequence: CATSGNRGMTYEQYF. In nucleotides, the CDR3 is TGTGCCACCAGCGGAAACAGGGGGATGACCTACGAGCAGTACTTC.

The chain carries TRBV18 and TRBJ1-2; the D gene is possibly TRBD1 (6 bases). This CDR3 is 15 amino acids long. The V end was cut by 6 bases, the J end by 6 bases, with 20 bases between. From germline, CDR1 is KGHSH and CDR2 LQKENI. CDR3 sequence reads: CASSSLGGRSDGYTF. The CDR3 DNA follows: TGTGCCAGCTCGTCGCTGGGGGGGCGCTCGGATGGCTACACCTTC.

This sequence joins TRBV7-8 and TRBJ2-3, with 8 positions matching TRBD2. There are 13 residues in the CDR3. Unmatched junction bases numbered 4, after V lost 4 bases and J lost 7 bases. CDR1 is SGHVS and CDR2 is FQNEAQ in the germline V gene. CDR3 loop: CASSSIAGNTQYF. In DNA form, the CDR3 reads TGTGCCAGCAGCTCGATAGCGGGAAATACGCAGTATTTT.

The CDR3 sequence: CASSGRDSNYGYTF. CDR3 coding DNA: TGTGCCAGCAGCGGCCGGGACAGTAACTATGGCTACACCTTC. The rearrangement uses TRBV11-2 and TRBJ1-2; 7 nucleotides match TRBD1. With 5 bases clipped from V and 1 base from J, the junction kept 4 bases outside the gene matches. CDR1 is SGHAT and CDR2 is FQNNGV in the germline V gene. The CDR3 loop spans 14 amino acids.

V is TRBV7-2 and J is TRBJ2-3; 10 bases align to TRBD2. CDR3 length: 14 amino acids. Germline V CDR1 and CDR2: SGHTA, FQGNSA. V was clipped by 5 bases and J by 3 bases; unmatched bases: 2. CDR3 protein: CASSPSGGTDTQYF. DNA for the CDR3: TGTGCCAGCAGCCCTAGCGGGGGAACAGATACGCAGTATTTT.

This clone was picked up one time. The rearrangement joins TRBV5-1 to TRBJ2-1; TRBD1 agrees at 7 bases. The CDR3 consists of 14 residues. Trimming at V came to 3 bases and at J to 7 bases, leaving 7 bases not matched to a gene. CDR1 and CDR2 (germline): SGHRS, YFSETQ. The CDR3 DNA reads TGCGCCAGCAGCTCACAGGGGACGGGGAATGAGCAGTTCTTC. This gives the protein CASSSQGTGNEQFF.